These 27 T cell receptor beta chains came from one sample sequenced in a study of T cell responses to AZD1222 COVID-19 vaccine. This table comes from immunoSEQ multiplex PCR, and its TCRdb copy is limited to in-frame clones, with some not included. In the table there are around 190,000 clones, roughly 88% of which are singletons. Material: peripheral blood, obtained 28 days after the second AZD1222 dose. These receptors all come from an adult who received the AZD1222 COVID-19 vaccine.

This chain joins TRBV6-5 and TRBJ2-7, with a possible D match to TRBD2 (6 bases). Germline CDR1 is MNHEY and CDR2 is SVGAGI. There are 15 residues in the CDR3. The V gene lost 0 bases and the J gene lost 0 bases, with 9 bases spanning the gap. In DNA form, the CDR3 reads TGTGCCAGCAGTTACTCGTTGGGGGGCTCCTACGAGCAGTACTTC. It yields the protein CASSYSLGGSYEQYF.

V gene TRBV11-2 combines with J gene TRBJ2-7; D is uncertain. The V gene lost 3 bases and the J gene lost 3 bases, with 9 bases spanning the gap. Germline assignment: CDR1 SGHAT and CDR2 FQNNGV. This CDR3 has 13 amino acids. In nucleotides, the CDR3 is TGTGCCAGCAGCTTTCCTAGGAACTACGAGCAGTACTTC. Residues: CASSFPRNYEQYF.

The V and J genes are TRBV10-3 and TRBJ2-7, with TRBD1 as a possible D gene (6 bases). The germline V gene has CDR1 ENHRY and CDR2 SYGVKD. The length of the CDR3 is 15 residues. Trimming pared 6 bases from V and 0 bases from J, leaving 15 bases between. The CDR3 protein is CAIRDSQTSSYEQYF. In DNA form, the CDR3 reads TGTGCCATCAGGGACAGCCAGACGTCCTCCTACGAGCAGTACTTC.

The gene calls are TRBV4-2 and TRBJ2-3; 9 nucleotides align to TRBD1. Per germline, CDR1 LGHNA and CDR2 YNFKEQ. V gave up 5 bases and J gave up 3 bases; unmatched junction bases: 6. CDR3 length: 15 amino acids. The CDR3 bases are TGTGCCAGCAGCTCCGGGACAGGGAAGACAGATACGCAGTATTTT. Translation gives CASSSGTGKTDTQYF.

This clone was detected once. V gene TRBV29-1 combines with J gene TRBJ1-2, with 7 bases aligning to TRBD1. The CDR3 sequence is 13 residues long. Germline V gene sequence: CDR1 SQVTM, CDR2 ANQGSEA. V dropped 8 bases and J dropped 7; count of bases not matched to a gene: 13. The CDR3 spells CSFRTGGGIGYTF. CDR3 sequence (DNA): TGCAGCTTTCGGACAGGAGGGGGGATTGGCTACACCTTC.

This chain connects TRBV9 to TRBJ1-4; 8 nucleotides align to TRBD1. Germline V gene lookup returns CDR1 SGDLS and CDR2 YYNGEE. Germline trimming cut 4 bases from V and 7 bases from J; bases unmatched to any gene: 6. The CDR3 runs 14 residues. As DNA, the CDR3 is TGTGCCAGCAGCCTCAGGGGGCAGGGTGAAAAACTGTTTTTT. Protein: CASSLRGQGEKLFF.

This clone appeared a single time. The chain links TRBV6-2 or TRBV6-3 to TRBJ2-4; no clear D. Trimming pared 0 bases from V and 6 bases from J, leaving 12 bases between. Germline CDR1 MNHEY, CDR2 SVGEGT. The CDR3 totals 15 residues. The CDR3 spells CASSYSISPVNIQYF. The CDR3 DNA sequence: TGTGCCAGCAGTTACTCGATATCCCCCGTAAACATTCAGTACTTC.

The chain carries TRBV19 and TRBJ2-3, with D tentatively TRBD1 or TRBD2 (5 bases each). Germline V gene data show CDR1 as LNHDA and CDR2 as SQIVND (reference sequence). Trimming left V 5 bases short and J 11 bases short, with 14 bases between. This CDR3 contains 12 residues. CDR3 DNA: TGTGCCAGTAGTGGGGGAGCGGCTTGGCAGTATTTT. This codes for CASSGGAAWQYF. Full variable domain (outside the CDR3, taken from reference TRBV19 and TRBJ2-3): DGGITQSPKYLFRKEGQNVTLSCEQNLNHDAMYWYRQDPGQGLRLIYYSQIVNDFQKGDIAEGYSVSREKKESFPLTVTSAQKNPTAFYLCASSGGAAWQYFGPGTRLTVL.

This chain links TRBV19 with TRBJ2-1; D gene ambiguous. Trimming shortened V by 4 bases and J by 4 bases, and 8 bases separated the two germline ends. The CDR3 is 13 residues long. Germline CDR1 LNHDA, CDR2 SQIVND (reference sequence). CDR3 DNA: TGTGCCAGTAGTAGCGCAGGATACAATGAGCAGTTCTTC. It codes for CASSSAGYNEQFF.

The V call is TRBV15, the J call TRBJ1-1, with 7 bases aligning to TRBD1. The length of the CDR3 is 15 residues. V was pared by 0 bases and J by 0 bases, with 1 base of the junction left unmatched. Germline V lookup: CDR1 LNHNV, CDR2 YYDKDF (reference sequence). The DNA of the CDR3 is TGTGCCACCAGCAGAGAAGGGGGCATGAACACTGAAGCTTTCTTT. Amino acid sequence: CATSREGGMNTEAFF.

The gene calls are TRBV3-1 (or the pseudogene TRBV3-2) and TRBJ2-1, with 10 bases lining up with TRBD2. CDR1 and CDR2 (germline): LGHDT, YNNKEL (reference sequence). The J segment lost 2 bases and the V segment lost 5 bases, leaving 3 bases of the junction unmatched. The CDR3 extends over 15 amino acids. Written as DNA, the CDR3 is TGTGCCAGCAGCGAAACTAGCGGGACCTACAATGAGCAGTTCTTC. This codes for CASSETSGTYNEQFF.

This chain joins TRBV19 and TRBJ1-1, with D hard to call. The CDR3 has 14 residues. Per the germline V gene, CDR1 is LNHDA and CDR2 is SQIVND (reference sequence). Trimming removed 1 base from V and 2 bases from J, with 8 bases in between. As DNA, the CDR3 is TGTGCCAGTAGTATAGGGGCCAGAAACACTGAAGCTTTCTTT. It specifies CASSIGARNTEAFF.

This clone occurred once. The rearrangement uses TRBV6-1 and TRBJ1-2; D gene unclear. CDR1 and CDR2 (germline): MNHNS, SASEGT. The V end was cut by 2 bases, the J end by 4 bases, with 8 bases between. This CDR3 spans 13 amino acids. The CDR3 is CASSEMVGYGYTF. CDR3 nucleotides: TGTGCCAGCAGTGAAATGGTGGGCTATGGCTACACCTTC.

There are a few counts of this clone. The gene calls are TRBV4-1 and TRBJ2-2; D is ambiguous. The germline V gene has CDR1 MGHRA and CDR2 YSYEKL. The V end was cut by 3 bases, the J end by 6 bases, with 8 bases between. The CDR3 sequence is 13 residues long. This chain's CDR3 is CASSQARAGELFF. In DNA form, the CDR3 reads TGCGCCAGCAGCCAGGCCCGGGCCGGGGAGCTGTTTTTT.

This clone was detected only once. This chain connects TRBV9 to TRBJ2-1; 9 positions match TRBD2. Trimming took 3 bases from V and 10 from J; bases not matched to a gene: 5. The CDR3 length is 13 residues. Germline loops: CDR1 SGDLS, CDR2 YYNGEE. The CDR3 here is CASSGYLAGEQFF. The CDR3 bases are TGTGCCAGCAGCGGGTATCTAGCGGGGGAGCAGTTCTTC.

This clone has only one observation. The rearrangement uses TRBV6-5 and TRBJ1-1; 8 bases agree with TRBD1. This CDR3 comprises 15 residues. CDR1 is MNHEY and CDR2 is SVGAGI in the germline V gene. The V gene end was trimmed by 5 bases and the J gene end by 6 bases; junction bases not matched to a gene: 11. CDR3 coding DNA: TGTGCCAGCAGTCTTGGACAGGGCCTGAGGGCTGAAGCTTTCTTT. Encoded protein: CASSLGQGLRAEAFF.

The chain couples TRBV27 to TRBJ1-2, with D unclear. V lost 11 bases, J lost 1 base, and 14 bases lay in between. The CDR3 has 13 amino acids. CDR1 and CDR2 (germline): MNHEY, SMNVEV (reference sequence). The CDR3 here is CACAERLNYGYTF. CDR3 DNA sequence: TGTGCCTGCGCTGAGAGGCTTAACTATGGCTACACCTTC.

The V and J genes are TRBV30 and TRBJ2-3, with TRBD2 matching over 7 bases. CDR1 is GTSNPN, CDR2 SVGIG, per germline (reference sequence). V dropped 4 bases and J dropped 4; count of bases not matched to a gene: 11. This CDR3 region has 15 residues. The CDR3 here is CAWTFWGGEADTQYF. In nucleotides, the CDR3 is TGTGCCTGGACGTTCTGGGGGGGTGAGGCAGATACGCAGTATTTT.

This clone was observed a single time. J is TRBJ2-7 and V is TRBV6-6, with 9 bases matching TRBD1. The germline CDR1 and CDR2 sequences are MNHNY and SVGAGI (reference sequence). The V and J ends lost 7 bases and 4 bases, in that order; junction bases with no gene match: 11. The length of the CDR3 is 15 residues. The CDR3 DNA reads as TGTGCCAGCACTACCCCGGGACAGGGATCTTACGAGCAGTACTTC. Translating it yields CASTTPGQGSYEQYF.

This sequence joins TRBV2 and TRBJ2-4; D is undetermined. Trimming stripped 3 bases from V and 0 bases from J, with 12 bases between. Looked up from germline, CDR1 is SNHLY and CDR2 is FYNNEI. The CDR3 is 16 residues long. DNA of the CDR3: TGTGCCAGCAGTGATATGGGAATACTAGCCAAAAACATTCAGTACTTC. Translation: CASSDMGILAKNIQYF. Using reference TRBV2 and TRBJ2-4 for the parts outside the CDR3, the full variable domain is EPEVTQTPSHQVTQMGQEVILRCVPISNHLYFYWYRQILGQKVEFLVSFYNNEISEKSEIFDDQFSVERPDGSNFTLKIRSTKLEDSAMYFCASSDMGILAKNIQYFGAGTRLSVL.

This clone was counted once. The genes are TRBV6-1 and TRBJ1-1; 8 nucleotides agree with TRBD1. Losses at the gene ends were 3 bases for V and 5 bases for J; bases not matched to a gene: 5. The CDR3 is 14 amino acids. Germline loops: CDR1 MNHNS, CDR2 SASEGT. As DNA, the CDR3 is TGTGCCAGCAGTGAGCAGGGGGCGCGGACTGAAGCTTTCTTT. It encodes CASSEQGARTEAFF.

A single count supports this clone. V is TRBV28 and J is TRBJ2-5; 8 bases are shared with TRBD2. The germline CDR1 and CDR2 sequences are MDHEN and SYDVKM. Unmatched junction bases numbered 18, after V lost 2 bases and J lost 4 bases. The CDR3 is 19 residues long. The CDR3 region has the DNA TGTGCCAGCAGTTTAAGGGTAGTTTCGTCTACGGGGGGGCCAGAGACCCAGTACTTC. It yields the protein CASSLRVVSSTGGPETQYF.

This sequence joins TRBV12-3 or TRBV12-4 and TRBJ1-1, with D possibly TRBD1 on 6 matching bases. The CDR3 contains 12 residues. V was shortened by 2 bases and J by 8 bases, with 9 bases between the two germline ends. The CDR3 here is CASSLWTAEAFF. CDR3 coding DNA: TGTGCCAGCAGTTTATGGACAGCCGAAGCTTTCTTT.

The chain couples TRBV5-1 to TRBJ1-1; TRBD1 is a possible D gene (6 bases). In germline, CDR1 is SGHRS, CDR2 YFSETQ. The CDR3 consists of 16 residues. Between the trimmed V and J ends, which lost 0 bases and 1 base, there was a span of 13 bases. The chain's CDR3 is CASSLAPPGANTEAFF. DNA for the CDR3: TGCGCCAGCAGCTTGGCACCCCCAGGGGCGAACACTGAAGCTTTCTTT.

The J gene is TRBJ2-7, the V gene TRBV30; 10 bases agree with TRBD1. Germline assignment: CDR1 GTSNPN and CDR2 SVGIG (reference sequence). The trim removed 3 bases at V and 5 bases at J, leaving 7 bases unmatched. This CDR3 is built from 14 residues. The CDR3 DNA reads TGTGCCTGGAGGACCGGGACAGGGGTGAACGAGCAGTACTTC. Protein sequence: CAWRTGTGVNEQYF.

This chain's CDR3 is CASSQGVANEKLFF. The CDR3 nucleotides are TGCGCCAGCAGCCAAGGGGTAGCTAATGAAAAACTGTTTTTT. The chain has TRBV4-3 and TRBJ1-4; unclear D gene. Looked up from germline, CDR1 is LGHNA and CDR2 is YSLEER. Trimming took off 1 base at V and 3 bases at J, with 6 bases between the two ends. There are 14 residues in the CDR3.

This sequence joins TRBV5-4 and TRBJ2-7; 10 positions match TRBD1. Germline assignment: CDR1 SGHNT and CDR2 YYREEE (reference sequence). V lost 3 bases, J lost 6 bases, and 6 bases stayed unmatched. This CDR3 is built from 14 residues. CDR3 in DNA: TGTGCCAGCAGCTCGCGACAGGGGGCGGGCGAGCAGTACTTC. This codes for CASSSRQGAGEQYF.